This T cell receptor beta chain came from a study of human T cells and chemical hapten exposure. Study observations and caveats: Donors' alopecia may make their immune response differ from healthy people's. PT1 expanded TCR counts correlated positively with patch test score.

There are a few counts of this clonotype. Its specificity is unknown. TCRdb called the RACE reads again in MiXCR, with one record for every CDR3 protein. Of fewer than 200,000 distinct CDR3 sequences in the sample, 20% to 25% were seen once. Sample time point: patch test 1, 2 weeks after DPC sensitization. Treatment meaning: therapeutic diphenylcyclopropenone sensitization with weekly scalp DPC. With 6 bases clipped from V and 2 bases from J, the junction kept 6 bases outside the gene matches. The germline V gene has CDR1 DFQATT and CDR2 SNEGSKA (reference sequence). The length of the CDR3 is 15 residues.

The chain has TRBV20-1 and TRBJ2-3; 12 bases agree with TRBD2. The receptor was isolated from a woman in her fifties or sixties with alopecia areata. Some clones in this sample may be carry-over from other donors' samples. The sequences come from whole blood, collected in connection with sensitization to the hapten diphenylcyclopropenone (DPC). In DNA, the CDR3 is TGCAGTGCCACCCTAGCGGGGGGGATCACAGATACGCAGTATTTT. It specifies CSATLAGGITDTQYF.